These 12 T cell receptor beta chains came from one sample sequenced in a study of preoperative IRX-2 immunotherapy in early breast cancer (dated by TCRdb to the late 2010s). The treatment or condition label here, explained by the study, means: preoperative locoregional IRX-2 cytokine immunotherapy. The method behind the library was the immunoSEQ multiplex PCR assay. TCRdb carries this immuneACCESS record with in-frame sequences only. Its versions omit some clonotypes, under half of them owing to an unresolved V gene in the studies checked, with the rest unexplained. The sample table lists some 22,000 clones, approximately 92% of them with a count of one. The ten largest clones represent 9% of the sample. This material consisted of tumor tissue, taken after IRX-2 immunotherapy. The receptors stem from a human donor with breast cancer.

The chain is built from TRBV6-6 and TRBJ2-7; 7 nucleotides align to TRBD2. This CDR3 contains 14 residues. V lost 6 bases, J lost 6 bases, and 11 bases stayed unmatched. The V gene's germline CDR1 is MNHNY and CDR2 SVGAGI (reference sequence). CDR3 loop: CASSPGTNLREQYF. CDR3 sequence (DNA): TGTGCCAGCAGCCCCGGGACTAACCTTCGCGAGCAGTACTTC.

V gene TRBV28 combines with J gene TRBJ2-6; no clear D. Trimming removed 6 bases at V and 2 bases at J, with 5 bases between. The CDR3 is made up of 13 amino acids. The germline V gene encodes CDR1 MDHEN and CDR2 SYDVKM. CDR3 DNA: TGTGCCAGCAGGGGCCCTGGGGCCAACGTCCTGACTTTC. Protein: CASRGPGANVLTF.

The CDR3 region has the DNA TGTGCCAGCAGCTCCGGAGGGGGACTAGCCGACTACGAGCAGTACTTC. As protein: CASSSGGGLADYEQYF. J is TRBJ2-7 and V is TRBV7-2, with 9 bases that match TRBD2. Trimming removed 4 bases from V and 3 bases from J; junction bases left unmatched: 10. Germline V gene data show CDR1 as SGHTA and CDR2 as FQGNSA. This CDR3 has 16 amino acids.

CDR3 bases: TGTGCCAGCAGTTTTGGCGGGGCGGCAGATACGCAGTATTTT. Translated: CASSFGGAADTQYF. This chain uses TRBV12-1 with TRBJ2-3; the table gives TRBD2 as D, unverified against the DNA. TRBV12-1 is noted as a pseudogene. The CDR3 covers 14 residues.

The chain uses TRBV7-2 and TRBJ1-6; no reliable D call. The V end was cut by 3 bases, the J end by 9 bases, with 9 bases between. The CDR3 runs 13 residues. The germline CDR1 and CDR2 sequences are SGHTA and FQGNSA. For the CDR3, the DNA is TGTGCCAGCAGCTTTAATCTAGGTTCACCCCTCCACTTT. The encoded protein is CASSFNLGSPLHF.

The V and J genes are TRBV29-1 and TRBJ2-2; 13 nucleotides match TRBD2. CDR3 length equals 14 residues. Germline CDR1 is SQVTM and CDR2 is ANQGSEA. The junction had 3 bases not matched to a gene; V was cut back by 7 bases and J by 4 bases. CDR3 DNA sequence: TGCAGCGCCGGACTAGCGGGGGTCACCGGGGAGCTGTTTTTT. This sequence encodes CSAGLAGVTGELFF.

The CDR3 DNA reads TGTGCCAGCAGCTTTTGGGGGCCCGGATCCTACGAGCAGTACTTC. It yields the protein CASSFWGPGSYEQYF. This chain uses TRBV7-8 with TRBJ2-7; a weak D match, TRBD1 (6 bases). Germline V gives CDR1 SGHVS, CDR2 FQNEAQ. V dropped 3 bases and J dropped 1 base, with 13 bases sitting between them. This CDR3 comprises 15 residues.

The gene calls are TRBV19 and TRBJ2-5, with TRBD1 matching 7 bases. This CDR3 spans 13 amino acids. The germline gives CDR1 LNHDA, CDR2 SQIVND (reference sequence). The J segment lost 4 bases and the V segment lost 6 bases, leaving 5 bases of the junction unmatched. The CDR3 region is CASSGTDRETQYF. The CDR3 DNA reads TGTGCCAGTAGCGGGACAGATCGAGAGACCCAGTACTTC.

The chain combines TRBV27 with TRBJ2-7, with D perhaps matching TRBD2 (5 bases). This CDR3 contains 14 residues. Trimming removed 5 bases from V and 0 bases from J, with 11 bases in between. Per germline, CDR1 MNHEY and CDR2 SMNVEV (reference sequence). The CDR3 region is CASSLTRSSYEQYF. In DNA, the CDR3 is TGTGCCAGCAGTCTCACTAGGAGCTCCTACGAGCAGTACTTC.

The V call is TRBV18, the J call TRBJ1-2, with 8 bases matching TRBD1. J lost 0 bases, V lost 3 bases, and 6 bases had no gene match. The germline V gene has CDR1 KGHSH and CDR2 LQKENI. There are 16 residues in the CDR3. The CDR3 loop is CASSPGTGRANYGYTF. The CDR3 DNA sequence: TGTGCCAGCTCACCGGGGACAGGACGCGCTAACTATGGCTACACCTTC.

The CDR3 loop reads CASSYGLRGTQYF. CDR3 sequence (DNA): TGTGCCAGCAGTTACGGACTACGAGGTACGCAGTATTTT. The chain employs TRBV6-5 and TRBJ2-3; tentatively, D is TRBD2 (6 bases). CDR1 and CDR2 (germline): MNHEY, SVGAGI. CDR3 size: 13 residues. Deletions cut 2 bases from V and 8 bases from J, with 11 bases between.

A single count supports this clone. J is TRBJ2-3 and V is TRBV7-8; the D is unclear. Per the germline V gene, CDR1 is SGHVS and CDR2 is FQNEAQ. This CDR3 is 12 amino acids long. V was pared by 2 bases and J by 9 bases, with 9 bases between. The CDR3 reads CASSLMRRTQYF. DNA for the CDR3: TGTGCCAGCAGCTTAATGCGGCGGACGCAGTATTTT.